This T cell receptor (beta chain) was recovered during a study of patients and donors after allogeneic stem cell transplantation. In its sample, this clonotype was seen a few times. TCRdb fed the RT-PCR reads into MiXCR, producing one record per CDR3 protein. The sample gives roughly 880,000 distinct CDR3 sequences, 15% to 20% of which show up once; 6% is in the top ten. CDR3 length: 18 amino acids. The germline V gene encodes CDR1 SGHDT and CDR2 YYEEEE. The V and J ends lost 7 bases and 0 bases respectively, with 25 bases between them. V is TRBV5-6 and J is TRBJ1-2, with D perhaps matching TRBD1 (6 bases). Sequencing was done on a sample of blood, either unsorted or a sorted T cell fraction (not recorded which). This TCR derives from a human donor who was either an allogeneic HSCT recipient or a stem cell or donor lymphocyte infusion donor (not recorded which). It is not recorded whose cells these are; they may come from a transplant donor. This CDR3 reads CASGNRGQQVYTNYGYTF. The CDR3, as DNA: TGTGCCAGCGGAAATAGGGGACAACAAGTTTATACTAACTATGGCTACACCTTC.